These 30 T cell receptor beta chains were all obtained from the same sample, sequenced in a study of shared clonotypes between healthy human individuals. The protocol was immunoSEQ multiplex PCR, while the TCRdb copy is restricted to in-frame clones and leaves out a portion. Of roughly 2,300,000 clones in the sample, 92% were seen once. What was sequenced was naive CD4+ T cells from PBMCs. Subset denoted: CD45RA+ positively selected. These receptors were collected from a young man in good health. Some clones in this sample may be carry-over from other donors' samples.

The chain carries TRBV19 and TRBJ2-1; TRBD2 matches at 11 bases. Germline V lookup: CDR1 LNHDA, CDR2 SQIVND (reference sequence). After removal of 1 base from V and 9 bases from J, the junction contained 2 bases not matched to a gene. The CDR3 has 14 amino acids. The DNA for the CDR3 is TGTGCCAGTAGTATAGTAGCGGGAGGGGGTGAGCAGTTCTTC. Its translation: CASSIVAGGGEQFF.

The chain has TRBV11-2 and TRBJ2-1; TRBD2 aligns across 7 bases. Trimming removed 6 bases from V and 4 bases from J; junction bases left unmatched: 6. This CDR3 region has 14 residues. The germline gives CDR1 SGHAT, CDR2 FQNNGV. The CDR3 DNA reads TGTGCCAGCAGAGCCGCTAGCGGATACAATGAGCAGTTCTTC. Its protein product is CASRAASGYNEQFF.

The gene calls are TRBV5-6 and TRBJ2-1; no firm D call. The V end was cut by 7 bases, the J end by 4 bases, with 18 bases between. CDR1 and CDR2 (germline): SGHDT, YYEEEE. The CDR3 is 15 amino acids. CDR3 nucleotides: TGTGCCAGCGCCTCTGAAAGGTTGGGATACAATGAGCAGTTCTTC. It specifies CASASERLGYNEQFF.

The sample holds one count of this clone. The chain has TRBV5-1 and TRBJ2-5; D is possibly TRBD1 (5 bases). V lost 2 bases and J 3 bases, leaving 14 bases between the germline ends. Germline-derived CDR1 and CDR2 are SGHRS and YFSETQ. This CDR3 is built from 15 residues. In nucleotides, the CDR3 is TGCGCCAGCAGCTTAGGCAGGGCCTTAGAAGAGACCCAGTACTTC. Translating gives CASSLGRALEETQYF.

V usage is TRBV7-3 and J usage is TRBJ2-2; TRBD1 matches 8 bases. V gave up 7 bases and J gave up 5 bases; unmatched junction bases: 9. The germline V gene has CDR1 SGHTA and CDR2 FQGTGA. The CDR3 has 15 amino acids. The CDR3 protein is CASTTDRGGTGELFF. The CDR3 coding sequence is TGTGCCAGCACCACTGACAGGGGAGGAACCGGGGAGCTGTTTTTT.

The CDR3 DNA follows: TGTGCCAGCAGCGTACCGACTAGCGGGTCCTACGAGCAGTACTTC. It translates to CASSVPTSGSYEQYF. The chain employs TRBV9 and TRBJ2-7; 10 positions match TRBD2. Germline V lookup: CDR1 SGDLS, CDR2 YYNGEE. The V gene end was trimmed by 1 base and the J gene end by 1 base; junction bases not matched to a gene: 2. The CDR3 length is 15 residues.

The chain links TRBV30 to TRBJ1-2, with TRBD1 as a possible D gene (5 bases). The CDR3 is 13 amino acids. The V gene's germline CDR1 is GTSNPN and CDR2 SVGIG (reference sequence). V was trimmed by 4 bases and J by 4 bases, leaving 13 bases between them. CDR3 sequence: CAWTSTGVYGYTF. The CDR3 region has the DNA TGTGCCTGGACGTCTACGGGGGTCTATGGCTACACCTTC.

The DNA of the CDR3 is TGTGCCAGCTTGGATACAGGGACAAATCAGCCCCAGCATTTT. Its translation: CASLDTGTNQPQHF. The chain recombines TRBV6-6 with TRBJ1-5; D is possibly TRBD1 (6 bases). The ends were cut back, 8 bases at V and 4 bases at J, with 15 bases in the middle. Germline V gives CDR1 MNHNY, CDR2 SVGAGI (reference sequence). The CDR3 loop spans 14 amino acids.

This chain uses TRBV28 with TRBJ2-1; 8 bases are shared with TRBD1. This CDR3 comprises 16 residues. CDR1 is MDHEN and CDR2 is SYDVKM in the germline V gene. V lost 4 bases and J lost 3; bases outside the gene matches: 8. The CDR3 DNA reads TGTGCCAGCAGTTCCAATGGACAGGGCGTCTACAATGAGCAGTTCTTC. Encoded protein: CASSSNGQGVYNEQFF.

The chain carries TRBV27 and TRBJ2-7, with 8 bases that match TRBD2. Germline values: CDR1 MNHEY, CDR2 SMNVEV (reference sequence). This CDR3 has 15 residues. Losses at the gene ends were 5 bases for V and 7 bases for J; bases not matched to a gene: 13. The CDR3 DNA follows: TGTGCCAGCAGTATACTAGCGGATCTAACGGGGGAGCAGTACTTC. It specifies CASSILADLTGEQYF.

The rearrangement uses TRBV5-1 and TRBJ2-2, with 7 nucleotides matching TRBD2. Looked up from germline, CDR1 is SGHRS and CDR2 is YFSETQ. There are 15 residues in the CDR3. J was trimmed by 4 bases and V by 2 bases; bases with no gene match: 5. CDR3 region: CASSFSGGGTGELFF. In DNA, the CDR3 is TGCGCCAGCAGCTTTTCTGGCGGGGGCACCGGGGAGCTGTTTTTT.

This sequence joins TRBV30 and TRBJ1-1, with D perhaps matching TRBD1 (5 bases). The V end was cut by 1 base, the J end by 4 bases, with 16 bases between. Germline V gives CDR1 GTSNPN, CDR2 SVGIG (reference sequence). This CDR3 has 15 amino acids. This CDR3 is CAWSANRDWGTEAFF. CDR3 DNA sequence: TGTGCCTGGAGTGCAAACCGGGACTGGGGCACTGAAGCTTTCTTT.

The chain links TRBV11-2 to TRBJ2-3; 7 bases line up with TRBD2. The V gene end was trimmed by 3 bases and the J gene end by 5 bases; junction bases not matched to a gene: 11. CDR3 length: 16 amino acids. Germline-derived CDR1 and CDR2 are SGHAT and FQNNGV. CDR3 DNA sequence: TGTGCCAGCAGCTTCATTCTAGCGGAGAGGGGAGATACGCAGTATTTT. Translated: CASSFILAERGDTQYF.

This clone was seen more than once but under ten times. The gene calls are TRBV30 and TRBJ1-5; D not resolved. The CDR3 covers 13 residues. Germline-derived CDR1 and CDR2 are GTSNPN and SVGIG (reference sequence). V gave up 0 bases and J gave up 7 bases, with 10 bases separating them. The CDR3 DNA reads as TGTGCCTGGAGTGTAGGACTGTGGCAGCCCCAGCATTTT. This encodes CAWSVGLWQPQHF.

V is TRBV5-1 and J is TRBJ2-7, with 7 nucleotides matching TRBD2. Trimming removed 0 bases from V and 1 base from J; junction bases left unmatched: 7. The CDR3 runs to 16 residues. From germline, CDR1 is SGHRS and CDR2 YFSETQ. CDR3 in DNA: TGCGCCAGCAGCTTGGGAGGGGCTAGCGGATCCTACGAGCAGTACTTC. This gives the protein CASSLGGASGSYEQYF.

The chain recombines TRBV5-4 with TRBJ1-1, with D perhaps TRBD1 (6 bases). There are 16 residues in the CDR3. Germline CDR1 is SGHNT and CDR2 is YYREEE (reference sequence). V was trimmed by 0 bases and J by 4 bases, leaving 16 bases between them. CDR3 residues: CASSLGRRQDSTEAFF. CDR3 nucleotide sequence: TGTGCCAGCAGCTTGGGGCGGAGACAGGATAGCACTGAAGCTTTCTTT.

This clone has just one count. The genes are TRBV27 and TRBJ2-5, with a weak D call TRBD2 (6 bases). The CDR3 loop spans 15 amino acids. Deletions cut 1 base from V and 5 bases from J, with 14 bases between. CDR1 MNHEY and CDR2 SMNVEV come from the germline V gene (reference sequence). DNA for the CDR3: TGTGCCAGCAGTTTATATGGGGAGGCACGGGAGACCCAGTACTTC. It translates to CASSLYGEARETQYF.

The chain is built from TRBV14 and TRBJ2-7; D is unresolved. The CDR3 consists of 17 residues. V dropped 0 bases and J dropped 2 bases, with 17 bases sitting between them. Germline assignment: CDR1 SGHDN and CDR2 FVKESK. The chain's CDR3 is CASSQDFFGNLPYEQYF. CDR3 nucleotides: TGTGCCAGCAGCCAAGACTTTTTTGGAAACCTTCCCTACGAGCAGTACTTC.

The chain is built from TRBV20-1 and TRBJ1-6; D call uncertain. Trimming removed 5 bases from V and 11 bases from J, with 7 bases in between. Germline V gives CDR1 DFQATT, CDR2 SNEGSKA (reference sequence). This CDR3 has 10 residues. In nucleotides, the CDR3 is TGCAGTGCTGTTCACCCACCCCTCCACTTT. Encoded protein: CSAVHPPLHF.

This clone was detected once. This chain connects TRBV10-3 to TRBJ2-3; D gene ambiguous. The V and J ends lost 3 bases and 5 bases respectively, with 9 bases between them. The CDR3 consists of 13 residues. Germline CDR1 reads ENHRY; CDR2 reads SYGVKD. The CDR3 loop reads CAISDSPEDTQYF. In DNA form, the CDR3 reads TGTGCCATCAGTGATTCCCCAGAAGATACGCAGTATTTT.

The chain employs TRBV9 and TRBJ1-3; 7 nucleotides line up with TRBD1. Trimming at V came to 2 bases and at J to 2 bases, leaving 10 bases not matched to a gene. Germline lookup yields CDR1 SGDLS and CDR2 YYNGEE. The CDR3 runs 17 residues. CDR3 residues: CASSVLSQTGAGNTIYF. CDR3 nucleotide sequence: TGTGCCAGCAGCGTTTTGTCCCAAACAGGGGCTGGAAACACCATATATTTT. The full variable domain, rest sourced from reference TRBV9 and TRBJ1-3, is DSGVTQTPKHLITATGQRVTLRCSPRSGDLSVYWYQQSLDQGLQFLIQYYNGEERAKGNILERFSAQQFPDLHSELNLSSLELGDSALYFCASSVLSQTGAGNTIYFGEGSWLTVV.

With respect to this clone: Different DNA sequences within this sample yield the same CDR3. The chain has TRBV5-1 and TRBJ1-2; D might be TRBD1 (5 bases). Germline values: CDR1 SGHRS, CDR2 YFSETQ. The CDR3 covers 14 residues. V was shortened by 0 bases and J by 3 bases, with 9 bases between the two germline ends. The chain's CDR3 is CASSLVRGDYGYTF. In DNA form, the CDR3 reads TGCGCCAGCAGCTTGGTGAGGGGTGACTATGGCTACACCTTC.

The sample holds one count of this clone. The chain couples TRBV19 to TRBJ2-5; no reliable D call. The CDR3 extends over 12 amino acids. In germline, CDR1 is LNHDA, CDR2 SQIVND (reference sequence). The V gene lost 10 bases and the J gene lost 5 bases, with 14 bases spanning the gap. As DNA, the CDR3 is TGTGCCACACAAGGCCCTCATGAGACCCAGTACTTC. Amino acids: CATQGPHETQYF.

The genes are TRBV18 and TRBJ2-5; tentative D call: TRBD1 (6 bases). CDR1 and CDR2 (germline): KGHSH, LQKENI. Trimming removed 3 bases from V and 5 bases from J, with 13 bases in between. There are 14 residues in the CDR3. This CDR3 reads CASSPQGFWETQYF. CDR3 sequence (DNA): TGTGCCAGCTCACCGCAGGGGTTTTGGGAGACCCAGTACTTC.

This clone has just one count. This chain connects TRBV28 to TRBJ1-5; 7 bases align to TRBD1. The CDR3 contains 16 residues. With V trimmed by 4 bases and J by 10 bases, 16 bases remained unmatched. Looked up from germline, CDR1 is MDHEN and CDR2 is SYDVKM. CDR3 residues: CASSSLGQVSHRPQHF. For the CDR3, the DNA is TGTGCCAGCAGTTCCCTTGGACAGGTGTCCCATCGACCCCAGCATTTT.

V gene TRBV9 combines with J gene TRBJ2-2; 10 bases align to TRBD2. This CDR3 has 16 residues. Losses at the gene ends were 4 bases for V and 6 bases for J; bases not matched to a gene: 9. Germline V gives CDR1 SGDLS, CDR2 YYNGEE. The CDR3 protein is CASSPLPGTSAGELFF. Written as DNA, the CDR3 is TGTGCCAGCAGCCCCCTCCCCGGGACTAGCGCCGGGGAGCTGTTTTTT.

The V gene is TRBV28, the J gene TRBJ1-2; D is unresolved. Trimming removed 6 bases at V and 5 bases at J, with 10 bases between. The germline V gene encodes CDR1 MDHEN and CDR2 SYDVKM. This CDR3 is built from 12 residues. Here the CDR3 DNA reads TGTGCCAGCAGCTTGCGTATTTATGGCTACACCTTC. As protein: CASSLRIYGYTF.

Concerning this clone itself: Different DNA sequences within this sample yield the same CDR3. This chain links TRBV20-1 with TRBJ1-2; D uncertain. The germline V gene has CDR1 DFQATT and CDR2 SNEGSKA (reference sequence). This CDR3 is 10 amino acids long. Trimming left V 6 bases short and J 4 bases short, with 6 bases between. The CDR3 region is CSAGSYGYTF. Here the CDR3 DNA reads TGCAGTGCAGGCAGCTATGGCTACACCTTC.

The genes are TRBV6-6 and TRBJ2-1; 11 nucleotides match TRBD2. Germline assignment: CDR1 MNHNY and CDR2 SVGAGI (reference sequence). V dropped 10 bases and J dropped 4; count of bases not matched to a gene: 12. The CDR3 is 16 amino acids. The CDR3 region is CAIQGTSGGDYNEQFF. CDR3 nucleotide sequence: TGTGCCATACAGGGGACTAGCGGCGGGGATTACAATGAGCAGTTCTTC.

As for this clone: The sample contains more than one DNA sequence encoding this CDR3. CDR3 sequence (DNA): TGTGCCAGCTCGACGAACACCGGGGAGCTGTTTTTT. It translates to CASSTNTGELFF. The V gene is TRBV7-9, the J gene TRBJ2-2; no clear D. This CDR3 contains 12 residues. V was clipped by 8 bases and J by 0 bases, with 4 bases between them. CDR1 is SEHNR, CDR2 FQNEAQ, per germline (reference sequence).